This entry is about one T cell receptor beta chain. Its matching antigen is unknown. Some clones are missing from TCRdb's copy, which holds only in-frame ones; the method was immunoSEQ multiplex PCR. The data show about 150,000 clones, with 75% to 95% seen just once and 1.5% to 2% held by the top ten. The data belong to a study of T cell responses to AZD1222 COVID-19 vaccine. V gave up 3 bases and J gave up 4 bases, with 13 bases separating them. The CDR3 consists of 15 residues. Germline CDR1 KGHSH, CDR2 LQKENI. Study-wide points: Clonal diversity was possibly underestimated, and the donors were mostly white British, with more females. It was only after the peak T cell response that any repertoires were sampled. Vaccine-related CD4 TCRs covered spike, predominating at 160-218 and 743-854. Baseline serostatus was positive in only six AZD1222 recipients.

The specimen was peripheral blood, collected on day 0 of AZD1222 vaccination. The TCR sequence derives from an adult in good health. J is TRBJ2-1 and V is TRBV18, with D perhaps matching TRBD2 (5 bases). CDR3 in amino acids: CASSPPMGAYNEQFF. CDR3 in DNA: TGTGCCAGCTCACCCCCTATGGGAGCATACAATGAGCAGTTCTTC.